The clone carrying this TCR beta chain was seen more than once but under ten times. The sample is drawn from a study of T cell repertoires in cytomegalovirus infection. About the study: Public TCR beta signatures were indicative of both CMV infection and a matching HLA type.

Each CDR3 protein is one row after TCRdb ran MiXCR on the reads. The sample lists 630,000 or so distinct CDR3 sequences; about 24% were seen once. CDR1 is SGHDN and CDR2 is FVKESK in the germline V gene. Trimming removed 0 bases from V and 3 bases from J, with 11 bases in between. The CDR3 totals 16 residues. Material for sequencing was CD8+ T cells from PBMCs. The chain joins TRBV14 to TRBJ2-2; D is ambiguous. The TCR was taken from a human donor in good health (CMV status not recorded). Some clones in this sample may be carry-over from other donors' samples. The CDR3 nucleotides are TGTGCCAGCAGCCAAGAAAATGGCTTTTACACCGGGGAGCTGTTTTTT. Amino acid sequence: CASSQENGFYTGELFF. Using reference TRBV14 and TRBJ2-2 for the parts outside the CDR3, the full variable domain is EAGVTQFPSHSVIEKGQTVTLRCDPISGHDNLYWYRRVMGKEIKFLLHFVKESKQDESGMPNNRFLAERTGGTYSTLKVQPAELEDSGVYFCASSQENGFYTGELFFGEGSRLTVL.